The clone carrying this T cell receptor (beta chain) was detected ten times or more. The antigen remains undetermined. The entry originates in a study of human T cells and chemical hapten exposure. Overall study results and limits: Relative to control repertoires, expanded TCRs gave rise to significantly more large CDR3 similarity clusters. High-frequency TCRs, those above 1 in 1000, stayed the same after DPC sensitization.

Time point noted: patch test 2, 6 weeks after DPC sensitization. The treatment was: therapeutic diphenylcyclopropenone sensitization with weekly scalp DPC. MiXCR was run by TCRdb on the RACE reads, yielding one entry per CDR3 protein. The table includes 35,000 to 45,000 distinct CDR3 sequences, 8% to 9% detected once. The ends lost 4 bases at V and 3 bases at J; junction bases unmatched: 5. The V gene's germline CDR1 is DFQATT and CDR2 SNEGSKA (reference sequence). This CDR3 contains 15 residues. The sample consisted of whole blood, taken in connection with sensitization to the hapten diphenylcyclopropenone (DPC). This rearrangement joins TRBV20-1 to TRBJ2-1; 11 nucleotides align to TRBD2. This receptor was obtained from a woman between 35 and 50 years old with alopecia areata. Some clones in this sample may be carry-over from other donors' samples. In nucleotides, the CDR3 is TGCAGTGCTACGTCGGGGACTAGCGGCTACAATGAGCAGTTCTTC. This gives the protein CSATSGTSGYNEQFF.